The text below deals with one T cell receptor beta chain. The data belong to a study of shared clonotypes between healthy human individuals. Germline CDR1 and CDR2: SGHTS and YDEGEE. The V gene lost 0 bases and the J gene lost 0 bases, with 12 bases spanning the gap. CDR3 size: 17 residues. Execution of the assay was at deep level. Across several immunoSEQ plates, the genomic DNA of each subset was split evenly. This table comes from immunoSEQ multiplex PCR, and its TCRdb copy is limited to in-frame clones, with some not included. This sample yields approximately 1,000,000 clones, of which roughly 74% are seen a single time; 0.5% to 0.6% belongs to the top ten.

The sample consisted of memory CD4+ T cells from PBMCs. The subset here: CD45RA-negative fraction. The rearrangement joins TRBV5-8 to TRBJ1-4; D call uncertain. This TCR derives from a young man in good health. Some clones in this sample may be carry-over from other donors' samples. The CDR3 sequence: CASSLVGNGATNEKLFF. In DNA, the CDR3 is TGTGCCAGCAGCTTGGTGGGGAACGGTGCAACTAATGAAAAACTGTTTTTT.